A selection of T cell receptor beta chains follows, all from one sample in a study of cytotoxic CD8 clonotypes in ibrutinib-treated CLL. Only in-frame clones appear in the TCRdb table, and some are missing; sequencing was by immunoSEQ multiplex PCR. Found here are some 46,000 clones, over 60% of them singletons; the top ten hold approximately 13%. The material was PBMCs, obtained after 12 months of ibrutinib treatment. The source of these receptors is a human donor with chronic lymphocytic leukemia. The CDR3 runs from the conserved cysteine through the conserved F or W. The order of the fields is J gene, clone size, V gene, D gene, CDR3 DNA, CDR3 protein. D genes are given only for firm matches. Not all rows give a size; the values are once, few, many and, for expanded clones, a class.

J: TRBJ2-7
size: .
V: TRBV7-9
D: TRBD1
DNA: TGTGCCAGCAGCAATCTGCCGGGGACAGGCAATAACACTTCCTACGAGCAGTACTTC
CDR3: CASSNLPGTGNNTSYEQYF

J: TRBJ2-2
size: .
V: TRBV7-9
D: TRBD1
DNA: TGTGCCAGCAGACGGACAGGGATGAACACCGGGGAGCTGTTTTTT
CDR3: CASRRTGMNTGELFF

J: TRBJ2-7
size: .
V: TRBV7-8
D: TRBD2
DNA: TGTGCCAGCAGCCAGGGACTAGCGGGAGGGCCGTGGGAGCAGTACTTC
CDR3: CASSQGLAGGPWEQYF

J: TRBJ2-3
size: .
V: TRBV7-2
D: .
DNA: TGTGCCAGCAGCTTCCAGGGTGCAGATACGCAGTATTTT
CDR3: CASSFQGADTQYF

J: TRBJ2-7
size: .
V: TRBV27
D: TRBD2
DNA: TGTGCCAGCAGTTTGACTTCACTAGCGGGCCTCTACGAGCAGTACTTC
CDR3: CASSLTSLAGLYEQYF

J: TRBJ1-5
size: few
V: TRBV19
D: TRBD1
DNA: TGTGCCAGTAGTATGGCGAGGTATCGACAGGGGCAAAATCAGCCCCAGCATTTT
CDR3: CASSMARYRQGQNQPQHF

J: TRBJ1-3
size: .
V: TRBV19
D: .
DNA: TGTGCCAGTAGTCTGACGGGATGGCCTGGAAACACCATATATTTT
CDR3: CASSLTGWPGNTIYF

J: TRBJ2-1
size: .
V: TRBV9
D: .
DNA: TGTGCCAGCAGCGTAGACCCCTCTAGCGCTAGTTACAATGAGCAGTTCTTC
CDR3: CASSVDPSSASYNEQFF

J: TRBJ2-2
size: .
V: TRBV19
D: TRBD2
DNA: TGTGCCAGTAGTAATCGGGAGGGCCTATCCCCCGGGGAGCTGTTTTTT
CDR3: CASSNREGLSPGELFF

J: TRBJ2-2
size: few
V: TRBV6-1
D: .
DNA: TGTGCCAGCAGTATACAGGTGACCGGGGAGCTGTTTTTT
CDR3: CASSIQVTGELFF

J: TRBJ2-3
size: .
V: TRBV11-2
D: TRBD1
DNA: TGTGCCAGCAGGACCACAGGGGGCGGTGGAACAGATACGCAGTATTTT
CDR3: CASRTTGGGGTDTQYF

J: TRBJ1-2
size: .
V: TRBV11-2
D: .
DNA: TGTGCCAGCAGATCGGGGAACTATGGCTACACCTTC
CDR3: CASRSGNYGYTF

J: TRBJ2-3
size: once
V: TRBV19
D: TRBD2
DNA: TGTGCCAGTAGTAGCGGGAGGGTGGATACGCAGTATTTT
CDR3: CASSSGRVDTQYF

J: TRBJ2-7
size: few
V: TRBV19
D: TRBD2
DNA: TGTGCCAGTAGTATCCACACTGTGCGGGAGTTCTACGAGCAGTACTTC
CDR3: CASSIHTVREFYEQYF

J: TRBJ2-1
size: few
V: TRBV19
D: TRBD2
DNA: TGTGCCAGTAGAGGTCGCGGGAGGGCCTTGAGTGAGCAGTTCTTC
CDR3: CASRGRGRALSEQFF

J: TRBJ2-7
size: .
V: TRBV28
D: .
DNA: TGTGCCAGCAGTTTTGGTCAGGTTAACTACGAGCAGTACTTC
CDR3: CASSFGQVNYEQYF

J: TRBJ1-2
size: .
V: TRBV21-1
D: .
DNA: TGTGCCAGCAGCCGCCGGACGGACCCCTACTATGGCTACACCTTC
CDR3: CASSRRTDPYYGYTF

J: TRBJ2-2
size: .
V: TRBV6-5
D: .
DNA: TGTGCCAGCAGCATGATCGGCGGGGAGCTGTTTTTT
CDR3: CASSMIGGELFF

J: TRBJ1-1
size: few
V: TRBV27
D: .
DNA: TGTGCCAGCAGTTTAAGGCCCGGGACGGGCACTGAAGCTTTCTTT
CDR3: CASSLRPGTGTEAFF

J: TRBJ2-7
size: .
V: TRBV28
D: .
DNA: TGTGCCAGCAGTTCCCCGGGGTCTGGGCGCCCCTACGAGCAGTACTTC
CDR3: CASSSPGSGRPYEQYF

J: TRBJ1-4
size: .
V: TRBV7-2
D: .
DNA: TGTGCCAGCAGCCAGGGATTAAATGAAAAACTGTTTTTT
CDR3: CASSQGLNEKLFF

J: TRBJ1-1
size: .
V: TRBV18
D: .
DNA: TGTGCCAGCTCACTCGTAGGGGACACTGAAGCTTTCTTT
CDR3: CASSLVGDTEAFF

J: TRBJ1-3
size: .
V: TRBV9
D: TRBD1
DNA: TGTGCCAGCAGCCCTGGGACAGGGTTAAGCTCTGGAAACACCATATATTTT
CDR3: CASSPGTGLSSGNTIYF

J: TRBJ2-3
size: once
V: TRBV7-8
D: TRBD1
DNA: TGTGCCAGCAGCCTACAGGGGAGTACGCAGTATTTT
CDR3: CASSLQGSTQYF

J: TRBJ2-6
size: .
V: TRBV29-1
D: .
DNA: TGCAGCGGGGGGGACAGCTCCGGGGCCAACGTCCTGACTTTC
CDR3: CSGGDSSGANVLTF

J: TRBJ2-2
size: .
V: TRBV7-9
D: TRBD2
DNA: TGTGCCAGCAGCCGGACTAGCGGTATCAACACCGGGGAGCTGTTTTTT
CDR3: CASSRTSGINTGELFF

J: TRBJ1-1
size: few
V: TRBV27
D: .
DNA: TGTGCCAGCACGAAGTTTTGGTCGGGTACCACTGAAGCTTTCTTT
CDR3: CASTKFWSGTTEAFF